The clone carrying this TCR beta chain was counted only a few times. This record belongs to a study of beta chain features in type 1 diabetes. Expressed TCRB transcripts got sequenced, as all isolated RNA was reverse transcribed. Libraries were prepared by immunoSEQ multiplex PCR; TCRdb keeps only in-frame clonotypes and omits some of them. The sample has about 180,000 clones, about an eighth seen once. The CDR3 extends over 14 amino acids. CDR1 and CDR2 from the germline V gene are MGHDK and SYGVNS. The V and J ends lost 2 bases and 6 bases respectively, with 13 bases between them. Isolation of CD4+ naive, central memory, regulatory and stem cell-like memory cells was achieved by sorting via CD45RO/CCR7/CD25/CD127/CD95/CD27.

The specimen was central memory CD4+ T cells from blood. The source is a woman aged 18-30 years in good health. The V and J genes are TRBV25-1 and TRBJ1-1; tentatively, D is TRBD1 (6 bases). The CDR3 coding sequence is TGTGCCAGCAGTGAACCCTTCAGGGGAGCTGAAGCTTTCTTT. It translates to CASSEPFRGAEAFF.